The 28 T cell receptor beta chains below come from one sample, sequenced in a study of control samples from healthy donors and cancer patients. The repertoire was sequenced with immunoSEQ multiplex PCR; TCRdb's copy has only in-frame clones and lacks some. The sample holds about 120,000 clones; more than 75% are singletons and the top ten take approximately 2.2%. Input material: blood. The source of these receptors is a woman between 65 and 79 years old in good health.

V is TRBV7-2 and J is TRBJ1-1; tentatively, D is TRBD1 (6 bases). In germline, CDR1 is SGHTA, CDR2 FQGNSA. The CDR3 spans 14 residues. Trimming shortened V by 2 bases and J by 2 bases, and 9 bases separated the two germline ends. The CDR3 protein is CASSLTGHNTEAFF. CDR3 sequence (DNA): TGTGCCAGCAGCTTAACGGGACACAACACTGAAGCTTTCTTT.

J is TRBJ1-1 and V is TRBV7-8; D perhaps matches TRBD1 (5 bases). Germline-derived CDR1 and CDR2 are SGHVS and FQNEAQ. V lost 2 bases to trimming and J lost 11 bases, with 15 bases between them. The CDR3 runs 13 residues. CDR3 nucleotide sequence: TGTGCCAGCAGCTTACGGCAGGGTGGCAAGGCTTTCTTT. Amino acids: CASSLRQGGKAFF.

The rearrangement uses TRBV7-2 and TRBJ1-4; maybe TRBD1 (6 bases). The V gene lost 6 bases and the J gene lost 5 bases, with 13 bases spanning the gap. This CDR3 comprises 14 residues. Germline CDR1 is SGHTA and CDR2 is FQGNSA. The CDR3 here is CASSRGAGNEKLFF. The CDR3 DNA is TGTGCCAGCAGTCGGGGGGCAGGGAATGAAAAACTGTTTTTT.

The rearrangement joins TRBV25-1 to TRBJ1-6; D gene uncertain. The CDR3 extends over 13 amino acids. The ends were cut back, 1 base at V and 10 bases at J, with 8 bases in the middle. Per the germline V gene, CDR1 is MGHDK and CDR2 is SYGVNS. The CDR3 nucleotides are TGTGCCAGCAGTGAATTGGCTGGGTCACCCCTCCACTTT. It encodes CASSELAGSPLHF.

This chain uses TRBV27 with TRBJ1-6; D uncertain. CDR3 size: 14 residues. The germline gives CDR1 MNHEY, CDR2 SMNVEV (reference sequence). V lost 3 bases and J 6 bases, leaving 9 bases between the germline ends. The DNA of the CDR3 is TGTGCCAGCAGTTTTTTACAAACTAATTCACCCCTCCACTTT. Its translation: CASSFLQTNSPLHF.

The gene calls are TRBV5-4 and TRBJ1-3, with 7 bases that match TRBD1. V shed 4 bases, J shed 2 bases, and the junction held 6 bases outside the gene matches. Per the germline V gene, CDR1 is SGHNT and CDR2 is YYREEE (reference sequence). This CDR3 comprises 15 residues. The CDR3 region has the DNA TGTGCCAGCAGCCGAGACAGGGTGGCTGGAAACACCATATATTTT. This translates into CASSRDRVAGNTIYF.

The genes are TRBV2 and TRBJ1-2; perhaps TRBD1 as D (5 bases). The CDR3 is made up of 14 amino acids. With 4 bases removed from V and 0 bases from J, the gap between germline ends came to 9 bases. Germline V gene data show CDR1 as SNHLY and CDR2 as FYNNEI. Here the CDR3 DNA reads TGTGCCAGCAGTGCCGGGGGAGCTAACTATGGCTACACCTTC. Protein product: CASSAGGANYGYTF.

The V call is TRBV10-1, the J call TRBJ2-1; no definite D call. This CDR3 has 15 residues. Germline values: CDR1 WNHNN, CDR2 SYGVQD (reference sequence). The V end lost 3 bases, the J end lost 0 bases, and 9 bases lay between the germline ends. The CDR3 is CASSESVNSYNEQFF. In DNA form, the CDR3 reads TGCGCCAGCAGTGAATCGGTCAACTCCTACAATGAGCAGTTCTTC.

This chain joins TRBV18 and TRBJ1-2; 8 bases are a match to TRBD1. With 5 bases clipped from V and 0 bases from J, the junction kept 5 bases outside the gene matches. The CDR3 length is 15 residues. CDR1 is KGHSH, CDR2 LQKENI, per germline. CDR3 in amino acids: CASSADRGANYGYTF. The CDR3 DNA is TGTGCCAGCTCAGCCGACAGGGGTGCTAACTATGGCTACACCTTC.

V and J are TRBV5-4 and TRBJ2-1, with 7 bases aligning to TRBD1. V shed 4 bases and J 1 base; nucleotides not matched to a gene: 5. Germline assignment: CDR1 SGHNT and CDR2 YYREEE (reference sequence). The CDR3 length is 15 residues. For the CDR3, the DNA is TGTGCCAGCAGCCCCCCGGGACAGTCCTACAATGAGCAGTTCTTC. It is translated as CASSPPGQSYNEQFF.

The gene calls are TRBV2 and TRBJ2-1, with a weak D call TRBD2 (6 bases). This CDR3 is 15 amino acids long. V was pared by 3 bases and J by 2 bases, with 11 bases between. Per germline, CDR1 SNHLY and CDR2 FYNNEI. DNA of the CDR3: TGTGCCAGCAGTGAGCGGGACTTAACCTACAATGAGCAGTTCTTC. It yields the protein CASSERDLTYNEQFF.

This clone was found once. Within the sample, other DNA sequences also encode this same CDR3. The rearrangement links TRBV18 to TRBJ1-1; D unclear. The CDR3 covers 13 residues. Trimming took 4 bases from V and 5 from J, leaving 11 bases between them. CDR1 KGHSH and CDR2 LQKENI come from the germline V gene. The CDR3 nucleotides are TGTGCCAGCTCACATCCCCTTAGTACTGAAGCTTTCTTT. It encodes CASSHPLSTEAFF.

The genes are TRBV5-8 and TRBJ2-2; no clear D. Germline V gene lookup returns CDR1 SGHTS and CDR2 YDEGEE. The CDR3 spans 18 residues. V lost 4 bases and J 5 bases, leaving 24 bases between the germline ends. The CDR3 region has the DNA TGTGCCAGCAGCCCCTACATCGGCGCCCCCCGCTGGACCGGGGAGCTGTTTTTT. It specifies CASSPYIGAPRWTGELFF.

This chain joins TRBV5-1 and TRBJ2-2, with D uncertain. CDR1 is SGHRS, CDR2 YFSETQ, per germline. Trimming removed 1 base from V and 7 bases from J, with 14 bases in between. The CDR3 has 15 amino acids. The CDR3 DNA reads TGCGCCAGCAGCTTGCAGCTGGGCAACGGCGGGGAGCTGTTTTTT. This sequence encodes CASSLQLGNGGELFF. Full variable domain (missing parts from reference TRBV5-1 and TRBJ2-2): KAGVTQTPRYLIKTRGQQVTLSCSPISGHRSVSWYQQTPGQGLQFLFEYFSETQRNKGNFPGRFSGRQFSNSRSEMNVSTLELGDSALYLCASSLQLGNGGELFFGEGSRLTVL.

The chain combines TRBV19 with TRBJ2-1; 11 bases agree with TRBD1. V dropped 3 bases and J dropped 7; count of bases not matched to a gene: 2. Per the germline V gene, CDR1 is LNHDA and CDR2 is SQIVND (reference sequence). The CDR3 runs to 14 residues. The CDR3 reads CASSIRDRGNEQFF. The CDR3 DNA reads as TGTGCCAGTAGTATTAGGGACAGGGGGAATGAGCAGTTCTTC.

The chain employs TRBV7-2 and TRBJ1-1, with TRBD1 matching 7 bases. The germline gives CDR1 SGHTA, CDR2 FQGNSA. The CDR3 extends over 15 amino acids. After removal of 1 base from V and 4 bases from J, the junction contained 6 bases not matched to a gene. CDR3 DNA sequence: TGTGCCAGCAGCTTAGAGACAGGGTTGGGCACTGAAGCTTTCTTT. Translating it yields CASSLETGLGTEAFF.

This clone came up once. The V gene is TRBV6-1, the J gene TRBJ2-1, with 7 positions matching TRBD2. In germline, CDR1 is MNHNS, CDR2 SASEGT. This CDR3 has 13 amino acids. V lost 3 bases and J lost 7; bases outside the gene matches: 3. CDR3 nucleotide sequence: TGTGCCAGCAGTGACCAAGCGGGGAATGAGCAGTTCTTC. It specifies CASSDQAGNEQFF.

The rearrangement joins TRBV3-1 (or the pseudogene TRBV3-2) to TRBJ2-3, with D possibly being TRBD2 (5 bases). The V gene lost 1 base and the J gene lost 0 bases, with 11 bases spanning the gap. This CDR3 has 16 residues. Germline CDR1 reads LGHDT; CDR2 reads YNNKEL (reference sequence). CDR3 sequence: CASSQVYRDSTDTQYF. The CDR3 DNA sequence: TGTGCCAGCAGCCAAGTATACCGGGATAGCACAGATACGCAGTATTTT.

This chain's CDR3 is CASQPQQPTNTEAFF. Here the CDR3 DNA reads TGCGCCAGCCAGCCGCAGCAGCCCACGAACACTGAAGCTTTCTTT. The chain links TRBV5-1 to TRBJ1-1; no definite D call. V lost 7 bases to trimming and J lost 1 base, with 17 bases between them. Germline CDR1 SGHRS, CDR2 YFSETQ. This CDR3 is built from 15 residues.

On this clone itself: The CDR3 does not end in the conserved phenylalanine or tryptophan, so this is likely a read error. The chain joins TRBV28 to TRBJ1-1; a possible D gene is TRBD1 (5 bases). The V and J ends lost 9 bases and 2 bases respectively, with 13 bases between them. Looked up from germline, CDR1 is MDHEN and CDR2 is SYDVKM. The CDR3 spans 13 residues. DNA for the CDR3: TGTGCCAGTCAATGGGGGGGAAACACTGAAGCTTTCCTT. It is translated as CASQWGGNTEAFL.

This clone was recorded a few times. The rearrangement joins TRBV6-6 to TRBJ1-2, with 10 bases identical to TRBD1. This CDR3 region has 15 residues. The germline V gene encodes CDR1 MNHNY and CDR2 SVGAGI (reference sequence). V trimming: 4 bases; J trimming: 8 bases; junction bases outside the gene matches: 10. The CDR3 protein is CASSSPGTGVLGYTF. In nucleotides, the CDR3 is TGTGCCAGCAGTTCCCCAGGGACAGGGGTTTTGGGCTACACCTTC.

The V and J genes are TRBV7-2 and TRBJ1-1; D gene unclear. In germline, CDR1 is SGHTA, CDR2 FQGNSA. The length of the CDR3 is 13 residues. The ends were cut back, 6 bases at V and 5 bases at J, with 13 bases in the middle. The CDR3 nucleotides are TGTGCCAGCAGTAATAGCTGGCGTACTGAAGCTTTCTTT. Residues: CASSNSWRTEAFF. The full variable domain, its missing parts supplied by reference TRBV7-2 and TRBJ1-1, is GAGVSQSPSNKVTEKGKDVELRCDPISGHTALYWYRQSLGQGLEFLIYFQGNSAPDKSGLPSDRFSAERTGGSVSTLTIQRTQQEDSAVYLCASSNSWRTEAFFGQGTRLTVV.

The genes are TRBV5-4 and TRBJ1-1; 8 bases are a match to TRBD1. CDR3 length: 17 residues. Trimming cost V 0 bases and J 4 bases; bases outside gene matches: 11. Per the germline V gene, CDR1 is SGHNT and CDR2 is YYREEE (reference sequence). CDR3 sequence reads: CASSLGLGQGAGTEAFF. The CDR3 coding sequence is TGTGCCAGCAGCTTGGGATTAGGGCAGGGGGCTGGCACTGAAGCTTTCTTT.

The chain links TRBV2 to TRBJ2-2, with no clear D. Germline CDR1 SNHLY, CDR2 FYNNEI. The germline V and J ends were trimmed by 0 bases and 7 bases, with 12 bases remaining between them. The CDR3 is made up of 15 amino acids. This CDR3 is CASSEALRTNGELFF. The CDR3 bases are TGTGCCAGCAGTGAAGCGCTTCGGACCAACGGGGAGCTGTTTTTT.

J is TRBJ1-5 and V is TRBV10-1; no clear D gene. The V gene's germline CDR1 is WNHNN and CDR2 SYGVQD (reference sequence). The CDR3 contains 11 residues. V dropped 4 bases and J dropped 5 bases, with 3 bases sitting between them. CDR3 sequence (DNA): TGCGCCAGCAGTGTTGATCAGCCCCAGCATTTT. Residues: CASSVDQPQHF.

The chain links TRBV4-2 to TRBJ2-7; the match to TRBD2 covers 7 bases. The trim removed 2 bases at V and 4 bases at J, leaving 11 bases unmatched. The CDR3 extends over 16 amino acids. CDR1 and CDR2 from the germline V gene are LGHNA and YNFKEQ. The CDR3 bases are TGTGCCAGCAGCCAAACGGCATGGGGGGGGTCTTACGAGCAGTACTTC. It encodes CASSQTAWGGSYEQYF.

As DNA, the CDR3 is TGTGCCAGCAGCTATGACAGGTTGGGGACCCAGTACTTC. Translated: CASSYDRLGTQYF. This chain joins TRBV5-6 and TRBJ2-5, with D tentatively TRBD1 (6 bases). CDR1 is SGHDT, CDR2 YYEEEE, per germline. The CDR3 has 13 amino acids. V lost 3 bases and J 7 bases, leaving 13 bases between the germline ends. Supplemented by reference TRBV5-6 and TRBJ2-5, the full variable domain reads DAGVTQSPTHLIKTRGQQVTLRCSPKSGHDTVSWYQQALGQGPQFIFQYYEEEERQRGNFPDRFSGHQFPNYSSELNVNALLLGDSALYLCASSYDRLGTQYFGPGTRLLVL.

This sequence joins TRBV24-1 and TRBJ2-3; D might be TRBD2 (7 bases). There are 14 residues in the CDR3. CDR1 is KGHDR, CDR2 SFDVKD, per germline. Trimming removed 8 bases at V and 0 bases at J, with 11 bases between. The CDR3 reads CATTGGPSTDTQYF. CDR3 sequence (DNA): TGTGCCACCACGGGGGGCCCCAGCACAGATACGCAGTATTTT.